The next 15 T cell receptor beta chains were all read from a single sample in a study of cytomegalovirus exposure and HLA in healthy donors. Amplification used 60 Vbeta primers and 13 Jbeta primers. Clones were read by immunoSEQ multiplex PCR, and TCRdb kept only the in-frame ones, dropping some. The specimen's table records more than 100,000 clones. Sequencing was done on a sample of PBMCs. The receptor source for this set is a man aged 35-49 years in good health and CMV-seronegative.

The chain recombines TRBV27 with TRBJ1-1, with 10 bases fitting TRBD1. The V and J ends lost 6 bases and 0 bases, in that order; junction bases with no gene match: 13. The CDR3 contains 18 residues. Germline values: CDR1 MNHEY, CDR2 SMNVEV (reference sequence). The CDR3 sequence is CASSLIRTGGTMNTEAFF. The DNA of the CDR3 is TGTGCCAGCAGCCTTATAAGGACAGGGGGTACTATGAACACTGAAGCTTTCTTT.

The chain carries TRBV5-1 and TRBJ2-5; TRBD1 matches at 11 bases. Germline V CDR1 and CDR2: SGHRS, YFSETQ. V was clipped by 4 bases and J by 6 bases; unmatched bases: 5. This CDR3 is built from 14 residues. The CDR3 DNA reads as TGCGCCAGCAGCAGGGACAGGGGGGAGAAGACCCAGTACTTC. It codes for CASSRDRGEKTQYF.

V and J are TRBV5-1 and TRBJ2-5; TRBD1 agrees at 10 bases. The CDR3 length is 14 residues. Per the germline V gene, CDR1 is SGHRS and CDR2 is YFSETQ. V shed 0 bases and J 7 bases; nucleotides not matched to a gene: 3. The CDR3 reads CASSLDGQGGTQYF. The CDR3 nucleotides are TGCGCCAGCAGCTTGGACGGACAGGGGGGGACCCAGTACTTC.

V and J are TRBV2 and TRBJ1-2; 9 bases are shared with TRBD1. CDR3 length: 14 amino acids. J was trimmed by 5 bases and V by 6 bases; bases with no gene match: 7. Germline lookup yields CDR1 SNHLY and CDR2 FYNNEI. CDR3 DNA: TGTGCCAGCAGGCCCACAGGGGGCTTGTATGGCTACACCTTC. Translated: CASRPTGGLYGYTF. The variable domain in full, completed from reference TRBV2 and TRBJ1-2, reads EPEVTQTPSHQVTQMGQEVILRCVPISNHLYFYWYRQILGQKVEFLVSFYNNEISEKSEIFDDQFSVERPDGSNFTLKIRSTKLEDSAMYFCASRPTGGLYGYTFGSGTRLTVV.

The rearrangement uses TRBV25-1 and TRBJ1-2, with unresolved D. CDR1 is MGHDK and CDR2 is SYGVNS in the germline V gene. This CDR3 has 15 amino acids. The ends were cut back, 3 bases at V and 8 bases at J, with 19 bases in the middle. The CDR3: CASSDAGSLVGGYTF. The CDR3 nucleotides are TGTGCCAGCAGTGATGCGGGGTCGCTCGTGGGAGGCTACACCTTC.

This chain uses TRBV5-1 with TRBJ1-6, with TRBD1 identical over 9 bases. Germline values: CDR1 SGHRS, CDR2 YFSETQ. The J segment lost 8 bases and the V segment lost 5 bases, leaving 5 bases of the junction unmatched. This CDR3 comprises 14 residues. DNA for the CDR3: TGCGCCAGCAGGGTACAGGGGGCGGATTCACCCCTCCACTTT. Its translation: CASRVQGADSPLHF.

The chain carries TRBV28 and TRBJ2-2; D gene ambiguous. This CDR3 has 12 amino acids. Germline CDR1 reads MDHEN; CDR2 reads SYDVKM. Trimming took 6 bases from V and 4 from J, leaving 6 bases between them. The CDR3 bases are TGTGCCAGCAGAAGACTCACCGGGGAGCTGTTTTTT. Translated, it gives CASRRLTGELFF.

V gene TRBV7-9 combines with J gene TRBJ1-1, with a tentative D call TRBD1 (5 bases). Germline CDR1 reads SEHNR; CDR2 reads FQNEAQ (reference sequence). The CDR3 contains 15 residues. Between the trimmed V and J ends, which lost 1 base and 4 bases, there was a span of 13 bases. DNA of the CDR3: TGTGCCAGCAGCTTAGGCCCCTGGGGGGGCACTGAAGCTTTCTTT. This gives the protein CASSLGPWGGTEAFF.

J is TRBJ2-5 and V is TRBV13; TRBD1 matches 7 bases. V lost 4 bases and J lost 1; bases outside the gene matches: 6. The CDR3 runs to 15 residues. Looked up from germline, CDR1 is PRHDT and CDR2 is FYEKMQ (reference sequence). CDR3 sequence (DNA): TGTGCCAGCAGCTCACGGGGACAGTTCCAAGAGACCCAGTACTTC. Translating it yields CASSSRGQFQETQYF. The entire variable domain, with the rest obtained from reference TRBV13 and TRBJ2-5, is as follows: AAGVIQSPRHLIKEKRETATLKCYPIPRHDTVYWYQQGPGQDPQFLISFYEKMQSDKGSIPDRFSAQQFSDYHSELNMSSLELGDSALYFCASSSRGQFQETQYFGPGTRLLVL.

CDR3 coding DNA: TGTGCCAGCAGCGAGGGGGACCTATTAGGGGTCTATGGCTACACCTTC. Residues: CASSEGDLLGVYGYTF. The rearrangement links TRBV9 to TRBJ1-2, with a possible D match to TRBD1 (6 bases). The CDR3 contains 16 residues. Germline assignment: CDR1 SGDLS and CDR2 YYNGEE. V was cut by 3 bases and J by 4 bases, with 19 bases left in between.

The chain has TRBV10-3 and TRBJ1-2; D remains unclear. The germline V and J ends were trimmed by 6 bases and 5 bases, with 10 bases remaining between them. The CDR3 has 12 residues. Looked up from germline, CDR1 is ENHRY and CDR2 is SYGVKD. DNA for the CDR3: TGTGCCATCAGCGGGGAAAGTTATGGCTACACCTTC. It translates to CAISGESYGYTF.

The chain carries TRBV4-2 and TRBJ2-3; TRBD2 is a possible D gene (5 bases). The germline CDR1 and CDR2 sequences are LGHNA and YNFKEQ. The CDR3 is 14 residues long. Trimming pared 4 bases from V and 9 bases from J, leaving 17 bases between. CDR3 region: CASSPEGQERTQYF. In DNA form, the CDR3 reads TGTGCCAGCAGCCCCGAGGGCCAGGAGCGAACGCAGTATTTT.

The chain couples TRBV19 to TRBJ2-6; the D gene is possibly TRBD1 (5 bases). This CDR3 is built from 18 residues. Trimming cost V 2 bases and J 0 bases, with 14 bases left between them. CDR1 is LNHDA, CDR2 SQIVND, per germline (reference sequence). CDR3 protein: CASSILGVGDSGANVLTF. DNA of the CDR3: TGTGCCAGTAGTATACTGGGTGTAGGGGACTCTGGGGCCAACGTCCTGACTTTC.

The rearrangement uses TRBV11-3 and TRBJ2-1, with 7 positions matching TRBD1. This CDR3 is built from 18 residues. Trimming removed 0 bases from V and 0 bases from J; junction bases left unmatched: 8. Looked up from germline, CDR1 is SGHNT and CDR2 is YENEEA. CDR3 protein: CASSLDQGGSGSYNEQFF. As DNA, the CDR3 is TGTGCCAGCAGCTTAGATCAAGGGGGCTCGGGCTCCTACAATGAGCAGTTCTTC. Combining the CDR3 with reference TRBV11-3 and TRBJ2-1 gives the whole variable domain EAGVVQSPRYKIIEKKQPVAFWCNPISGHNTLYWYLQNLGQGPELLIRYENEEAVDDSQLPKDRFSAERLKGVDSTLKIQPAELGDSAVYLCASSLDQGGSGSYNEQFFGPGTRLTVL.

The chain employs TRBV6-1 and TRBJ2-7; D ambiguous. V lost 7 bases and J lost 0, with 13 bases in between. Per germline, CDR1 MNHNS and CDR2 SASEGT. The CDR3 sequence is 14 residues long. For the CDR3, the DNA is TGTGCCAGCATTCGAGACACAAGCTCCTACGAGCAGTACTTC. Its translation: CASIRDTSSYEQYF.